Below, 12 T cell receptor beta chains from the same sample are listed, as sequenced in a study of memory CD4+ T cells and cytomegalovirus serostatus (dated by TCRdb to about 2019). A FACSAria II was used to sort memory CD4+ T cells, defined as single viable CD3+CD4+CD8-CD45RO+ cells. Library creation used the immunoSEQ multiplex PCR assay. TCRdb provides this immuneACCESS table in a form limited to in-frame rearrangements. Some clones are lacking; in checked studies, under half of them reflect an unresolved V gene, and why the rest are absent is not known. Counted in this sample were roughly 67,000 clones; about 78% of them appeared once. 4% to 5.5% of the sample rests with the top ten. Sequenced input: memory CD4+ T cells from blood. These receptors all come from an adult in good health and CMV-seropositive.

The chain combines TRBV5-5 with TRBJ1-1; possibly TRBD1 for D (5 bases). The CDR3 contains 16 residues. The germline V gene encodes CDR1 SGHKS and CDR2 YYEKEE (reference sequence). V shed 4 bases and J shed 4 bases, with 20 bases lying between them. The CDR3 bases are TGTGCCAGCAGCCCCTCGTCGGGGGTTTGGGGCACTGAAGCTTTCTTT. It is translated as CASSPSSGVWGTEAFF.

The rearrangement links TRBV5-6 to TRBJ1-6; D might be TRBD1 (6 bases). The V end was cut by 4 bases, the J end by 6 bases, with 17 bases between. This CDR3 contains 16 residues. Germline lookup yields CDR1 SGHDT and CDR2 YYEEEE. The CDR3: CASSPVRQAINSPLHF. The DNA for the CDR3 is TGTGCCAGCAGCCCAGTTCGACAGGCCATTAATTCACCCCTCCACTTT.

The chain is built from TRBV19 and TRBJ2-7; possibly TRBD2 for D (5 bases). The germline V and J ends were trimmed by 4 bases and 2 bases, with 12 bases remaining between them. Looked up from germline, CDR1 is LNHDA and CDR2 is SQIVND (reference sequence). The length of the CDR3 is 14 residues. The CDR3 DNA reads as TGTGCCAGTAGTAGGAACGCGGGTCCCTACGAGCAGTACTTC. It encodes CASSRNAGPYEQYF.

The chain combines TRBV5-1 with TRBJ2-6; the D is unclear. The germline gives CDR1 SGHRS, CDR2 YFSETQ. Trimming took off 6 bases at V and 0 bases at J, with 13 bases between the two ends. This CDR3 is built from 16 residues. This CDR3 is CASKSTLISGANVLTF. The CDR3 DNA reads as TGCGCCAGCAAGTCGACCCTGATCTCTGGGGCCAACGTCCTGACTTTC.

The rearrangement joins TRBV25-1 to TRBJ1-1; 8 bases fit TRBD1. With V trimmed by 4 bases and J by 6 bases, 7 bases remained unmatched. The CDR3 is made up of 14 amino acids. Per germline, CDR1 MGHDK and CDR2 SYGVNS. CDR3: CASSGTGRGAEAFF. The CDR3, as DNA: TGTGCCAGCAGTGGGACAGGGAGGGGGGCTGAAGCTTTCTTT.

The chain joins TRBV28 to TRBJ1-5, with D unresolved. This CDR3 has 17 residues. Per the germline V gene, CDR1 is MDHEN and CDR2 is SYDVKM. The V and J ends lost 1 base and 7 bases respectively, with 20 bases between them. The CDR3 loop reads CASSLYRGGEFGQPQHF. The CDR3 nucleotides read TGTGCCAGCAGTTTATACCGAGGAGGCGAGTTCGGACAGCCCCAGCATTTT.

This chain uses TRBV28 with TRBJ1-2; D perhaps matches TRBD1 (6 bases). With 5 bases removed from V and 5 bases from J, the gap between germline ends came to 21 bases. The CDR3 consists of 16 residues. The germline V gene encodes CDR1 MDHEN and CDR2 SYDVKM. CDR3 sequence: CASSQTSGARVYGYTF. The CDR3 nucleotides read TGTGCCAGCAGTCAAACCTCAGGGGCCCGGGTTTATGGCTACACCTTC.

The gene calls are TRBV6-1 and TRBJ2-5, with 10 bases aligning to TRBD1. The germline V gene has CDR1 MNHNS and CDR2 SASEGT. Losses at the gene ends were 1 base for V and 5 bases for J; bases not matched to a gene: 7. This CDR3 contains 16 residues. The CDR3 spells CASSEEGTGARETQYF. The DNA of the CDR3 is TGTGCCAGCAGTGAAGAAGGGACAGGGGCTCGGGAGACCCAGTACTTC.

The V gene is TRBV6-5, the J gene TRBJ2-2; D ambiguous. V was shortened by 4 bases and J by 1 base, with 10 bases between the two germline ends. This CDR3 has 15 residues. Germline V gene sequence: CDR1 MNHEY, CDR2 SVGAGI. As DNA, the CDR3 is TGTGCCAGCAGTTTGCAGGCTCTGAACACCGGGGAGCTGTTTTTT. Translating gives CASSLQALNTGELFF.

The chain uses TRBV30 and TRBJ1-2; the D gene is possibly TRBD1 (5 bases). Germline assignment: CDR1 GTSNPN and CDR2 SVGIG (reference sequence). This CDR3 region has 11 residues. V lost 4 bases and J lost 8, with 11 bases in between. CDR3 loop: CAWNAGGGYTF. DNA of the CDR3: TGTGCCTGGAACGCGGGGGGGGGCTACACCTTC.

The chain employs TRBV27 and TRBJ2-1; the match to TRBD2 covers 14 bases. The CDR3 has 16 residues. V was pared by 4 bases and J by 8 bases, with 7 bases of the junction left unmatched. Germline-derived CDR1 and CDR2 are MNHEY and SMNVEV (reference sequence). CDR3 sequence: CASSSGLAGVSHEQFF. The CDR3 region has the DNA TGTGCCAGCAGTTCGGGACTAGCGGGAGTCTCGCATGAGCAGTTCTTC.

The rearrangement uses TRBV5-1 and TRBJ2-5; D might be TRBD1 (6 bases). The ends were cut back, 6 bases at V and 3 bases at J, with 18 bases in the middle. CDR3 length equals 15 residues. Germline lookup yields CDR1 SGHRS and CDR2 YFSETQ. CDR3 DNA sequence: TGCGCCAGCACCAGTTCAGGACAGTATAAAGAGACCCAGTACTTC. The encoded protein is CASTSSGQYKETQYF.